The rows below give T cell receptor beta chains drawn from one sample of a study of T cell repertoires in cytomegalovirus infection. TCRdb re-derived calls from the reads in MiXCR, one entry per CDR3 protein. The repertoire consists of hundreds of thousands of distinct CDR3 sequences, with 35% to 45% occurring once and the leading ten covering 2.5% to 3.5%. Sequencing input: PBMCs. The receptors were sampled from a human donor in good health (CMV status not recorded). Some clones in this sample may be carry-over from other donors' samples. Each CDR3 is given with its conserved first and last residue. Each record gives: D gene, clone size, V gene, J gene, CDR3 protein, CDR3 DNA. D genes are given only for firm matches. Clone size is given for some rows only: seen once, a few or many times, or a class if the clone is expanded.

>TRBD2|once|TRBV4-2|TRBJ2-5
CASSRPGGAQRETQYF
TGTGCCAGCAGCCGCCCGGGAGGGGCCCAAAGGGAGACCCAGTACTTC
>TRBD1|NA|TRBV5-6|TRBJ1-1
CASSSADRETEAFF
TGTGCCAGCAGTTCCGCGGACAGGGAGACTGAAGCTTTCTTT
>TRBD2|NA|TRBV11-3|TRBJ2-5
CASSSQTSGTETQYF
TGTGCCAGCAGCTCGCAGACTAGCGGGACGGAGACCCAGTACTTC
>NA|few|TRBV15|TRBJ1-1
CATSRGGDTEAFF
TGTGCCACCAGCAGAGGGGGTGACACTGAAGCTTTCTTT
>NA|few|TRBV7-2|TRBJ2-5
CASSLDYSQETQYF
TGTGCCAGCAGCTTAGATTACAGTCAAGAGACCCAGTACTTC
>TRBD1|few|TRBV28|TRBJ1-2
CASSFFGTGVNYGYTF
TGTGCCAGCAGTTTCTTTGGGACAGGGGTTAACTATGGCTACACCTTC
>NA|many|TRBV12-3/TRBV12-4|TRBJ2-1
CASSLGLRNEQFF
TGTGCCAGCAGTTTGGGCCTCCGAAATGAGCAGTTCTTC
>NA|NA|TRBV6-1|TRBJ1-1
CASSETWGRGLNTEAFF
TGTGCCAGCAGTGAAACATGGGGACGGGGGTTGAACACTGAAGCTTTCTTT
>NA|NA|TRBV7-2|TRBJ2-5
CASSRKSKETQYF
TGTGCCAGCAGCCGAAAATCCAAAGAGACCCAGTACTTC
>NA|NA|TRBV10-3|TRBJ1-1
CAIRDGGGGVEAFF
TGTGCCATCCGTGACGGTGGAGGGGGGGTTGAAGCTTTCTTT
>NA|NA|TRBV15|TRBJ2-1
CATSRRSGKNEQFF
TGTGCCACCAGCAGACGGTCGGGTAAGAATGAGCAGTTCTTC
>NA|NA|TRBV6-6|TRBJ2-2
CALSGRSNTGELFF
TGTGCCCTCAGTGGGAGGTCCAACACCGGGGAGCTGTTTTTT
>NA|many|TRBV7-6|TRBJ2-7
CASSLTSGVTYEQYF
TGTGCCAGCAGCTTAACCTCGGGAGTCACCTACGAGCAGTACTTC
>NA|NA|TRBV20-1|TRBJ1-1
CSATPLGGLNTEAFF
TGCAGTGCTACCCCGTTGGGTGGGCTGAACACTGAAGCTTTCTTT
>TRBD1|NA|TRBV24-1|TRBJ2-3
CATSDPRSETGGITQYF
TGTGCCACCAGTGACCCCCGGTCGGAGACAGGGGGCATCACGCAGTATTTT
>NA|NA|TRBV27|TRBJ2-1
CASSPNRLLAPSYNEQFF
TGTGCCAGCAGTCCCAATCGCCTTTTAGCGCCCTCCTACAATGAGCAGTTCTTC
>NA|NA|TRBV20-1|TRBJ1-2
CSATGRGYGYTF
TGCAGTGCTACAGGCAGGGGCTATGGCTACACCTTC
>NA|many|TRBV7-2|TRBJ2-5
CASSKRKGDRQETQYF
TGTGCCAGCAGCAAAAGGAAGGGAGACAGACAAGAGACCCAGTACTTC
>NA|few|TRBV6-2/TRBV6-3|TRBJ1-1
CASSYRTRGAEAFF
TGTGCCAGCAGTTACCGCACCAGGGGAGCTGAAGCTTTCTTT
>NA|many|TRBV5-6|TRBJ1-1
CASSFPANTEAFF
TGTGCCAGCAGCTTCCCCGCAAACACTGAAGCTTTCTTT
>NA|NA|TRBV6-5|TRBJ1-4
CASSYSVGGYEKLFF
TGTGCCAGCAGTTACTCCGTCGGGGGTTATGAAAAACTGTTTTTT
>TRBD2|few|TRBV28|TRBJ2-1
CASSWGSGLGGNEQFF
TGTGCCAGCAGTTGGGGCTCGGGACTAGGAGGGAATGAGCAGTTCTTC
>TRBD2|few|TRBV4-1|TRBJ2-7
CASSQDRGGGYYEQYF
TGCGCCAGCAGCCAAGATCGGGGCGGGGGGTATTACGAGCAGTACTTC
>NA|NA|TRBV28|TRBJ1-2
CASSSGGHRCYTF
TGTGCCAGCAGTTCGGGGGGGCACCGGTGCTACACCTTC
>NA|NA|TRBV7-6|TRBJ2-3
CASSLVAASTDTHYF
TGTGCCAGCAGCTTAGTGGCAGCTAGCACAGATACGCATTATTTT
>TRBD2|NA|TRBV14|TRBJ2-5
CASSQEEREGEETQYF
TGTGCCAGCAGCCAAGAAGAGCGGGAGGGCGAAGAGACCCAGTACTTC
>NA|few|TRBV7-9|TRBJ2-7
CASSLGPGLAYEQYF
TGTGCCAGCAGCTTAGGGCCAGGGTTGGCCTACGAGCAGTACTTC
>NA|NA|TRBV28|TRBJ2-7
CASSFLPGVYNYEQYF
TGTGCCAGCAGTTTTCTGCCCGGGGTTTATAATTACGAGCAGTACTTC
>NA|NA|TRBV29-1|TRBJ2-1
CSVLGSWNNEQFF
TGCAGCGTTCTCGGGTCGTGGAACAATGAGCAGTTCTTC
>NA|few|TRBV6-1|TRBJ2-7
CASRTQPGNQYF
TGTGCCAGCAGAACCCAACCAGGGAATCAGTACTTC
>NA|many|TRBV7-2|TRBJ2-5
CASSLGAGETQYF
TGTGCCAGCAGCTTGGGTGCAGGAGAGACCCAGTACTTC
>NA|few|TRBV7-6|TRBJ1-2
CASSTWTAPYGYTF
TGTGCCAGCAGCACTTGGACAGCCCCCTATGGCTACACCTTC
>TRBD1|few|TRBV9|TRBJ1-1
CASRVAPKKEDRATEAFF
TGTGCCAGCAGGGTGGCTCCTAAAAAAGAAGACAGGGCCACTGAAGCTTTCTTT
>NA|NA|TRBV2|TRBJ1-6
CASRPGRNSPLHF
TGTGCCAGCCGGCCCGGAAGGAATTCACCCCTCCACTTT
>NA|NA|TRBV12-3/TRBV12-4|TRBJ1-2
CASSLRQYGYTF
TGTGCCAGCAGTTTAAGGCAGTATGGCTACACCTTC
>TRBD2|NA|TRBV11-3|TRBJ2-3
CASSLGLAVSTDTQYF
TGTGCCAGCAGCTTAGGACTAGCGGTTAGCACAGATACGCAGTATTTT
>NA|many|TRBV7-9|TRBJ1-1
CASSPPGGDTEAFF
TGTGCCAGCAGCCCCCCCGGGGGAGACACTGAAGCTTTCTTT
>NA|NA|TRBV27|TRBJ2-1
CASSPITAYNEQFF
TGTGCCAGCAGTCCCATCACTGCCTACAATGAGCAGTTCTTC
>TRBD1|NA|TRBV19|TRBJ1-1
CASSTGQAPRDTEAFF
TGTGCCAGTAGTACAGGACAGGCCCCTCGGGACACTGAAGCTTTCTTT
>TRBD1|NA|TRBV6-8|TRBJ2-3
CASSRGTADTQYF
TGTGCCAGCAGCAGGGGGACGGCAGATACGCAGTATTTT
>NA|few|TRBV27|TRBJ1-1
CASSLDRRVEAFF
TGTGCCAGCAGTTTGGATCGGCGGGTTGAAGCTTTCTTT
>TRBD2|NA|TRBV10-1|TRBJ2-4
CASSDPGLTGKNIQYF
TGCGCCAGCAGTGACCCGGGACTAACGGGCAAAAACATTCAGTACTTC
>NA|NA|TRBV6-5|TRBJ2-2
CASRFDVWGTGELFF
TGTGCCAGCAGATTTGACGTTTGGGGGACCGGGGAGCTGTTTTTT
>NA|NA|TRBV29-1|TRBJ2-7
CSVVDPGTRYEQYF
TGCAGCGTTGTGGACCCTGGGACACGTTACGAGCAGTACTTC
>TRBD2|few|TRBV7-2|TRBJ2-1
CASSLALGGSLYNEQFF
TGTGCCAGCAGCTTAGCTTTAGGCGGGAGTCTCTACAATGAGCAGTTCTTC
>NA|NA|TRBV25-1|TRBJ1-1
CASSEMSGTVRRAFF
TGTGCCAGCAGTGAAATGTCTGGGACGGTCCGTCGAGCTTTCTTT
>NA|NA|TRBV2|TRBJ1-5
CASSAGRAQHF
TGTGCCAGCAGTGCCGGTCGGGCCCAGCATTTT
>TRBD2|NA|TRBV12-3/TRBV12-4|TRBJ2-7
CASSALAGGRYEQYF
TGTGCCAGCAGTGCCCTAGCGGGAGGGCGGTACGAGCAGTACTTC
>NA|few|TRBV6-1|TRBJ2-2
CASDTGFTGELFF
TGTGCCAGCGATACAGGGTTTACCGGGGAGCTGTTTTTT
>NA|NA|TRBV5-4|TRBJ1-1
CASTTGSGNTEAFF
TGTGCCAGCACAACGGGCAGCGGAAACACTGAAGCTTTCTTT
>TRBD1|few|TRBV5-1|TRBJ2-7
CASSLGTGGPYEQYF
TGCGCCAGCAGCTTGGGGACAGGGGGCCCCTACGAGCAGTACTTC
>NA|NA|TRBV7-9|TRBJ1-2
CASSLLTTPGLAVGGYTF
TGTGCCAGCAGCTTACTAACGACGCCGGGTCTCGCTGTGGGTGGCTACACCTTC
>NA|few|TRBV7-2|TRBJ1-1
CASSLEGNTNTEAFF
TGTGCCAGCAGCTTAGAGGGCAACACGAACACTGAAGCTTTCTTT
>TRBD2|few|TRBV12-3/TRBV12-4|TRBJ2-7
CASSTRPGTSGGAHAEQYF
TGTGCCAGCAGTACCCGTCCCGGGACTAGCGGGGGGGCTCATGCCGAGCAGTACTTC